The rows below give T cell receptor beta chains drawn from one sample of a study of patients and donors after allogeneic stem cell transplantation. TCRdb processed the RT-PCR reads anew with MiXCR; each CDR3 protein has one entry. Found here are about 960,000 distinct CDR3 sequences, roughly 18% of them singletons; the top ten hold 5% to 6.5%. Sample: blood, either unsorted or a sorted T cell fraction (not recorded which). Receptors were obtained from a human donor who was either an allogeneic HSCT recipient or a stem cell or donor lymphocyte infusion donor (not recorded which). It is not recorded whose cells these are; they may come from a transplant donor. CDR3s include the opening cysteine and the closing phenylalanine or tryptophan. D genes are given only for firm matches. Clone size is shown for a subset of rows, as once, few, many or a class of expanded clone.

d_call,j_call,v_call,clone_size,cdr3_aa,cdr3_nt
TRBD1,TRBJ1-4,TRBV20-1,-,CSGSPGQGPEKLFF,TGCAGTGGATCGCCGGGACAGGGTCCTGAAAAACTGTTTTTT
TRBD2,TRBJ2-3,TRBV5-6,-,CASSLRLAGKEDTQYF,TGTGCCAGCAGCTTGCGTCTAGCGGGGAAAGAAGATACGCAGTATTTT
-,TRBJ1-2,TRBV5-1,few,CASSLVGSSDGYTF,TGCGCCAGCAGCTTGGTAGGCAGCAGCGATGGCTACACCTTC
TRBD2,TRBJ2-7,TRBV20-1,-,CSATVTSGRTYEQYF,TGCAGTGCTACAGTTACTAGCGGGAGGACCTACGAGCAGTACTTC
TRBD2,TRBJ2-7,TRBV7-3,few,CASSLDGTSGMYEQYF,TGTGCCAGCAGCTTAGATGGGACTAGCGGGATGTACGAGCAGTACTTC
-,TRBJ2-7,TRBV29-1,-,CSVEIGVKDEQYF,TGCAGCGTTGAAATAGGGGTCAAGGACGAGCAGTACTTC
-,TRBJ1-1,TRBV4-2,many,CASSGPGRLNTEAFF,TGTGCCAGCAGCGGACCAGGACGGCTGAACACTGAAGCTTTCTTT
-,TRBJ2-5,TRBV12-1,-,CASSPAIGFETQYF,TGTGCCAGCAGCCCCGCGATCGGGTTTGAGACCCAGTACTTC
TRBD1,TRBJ2-2,TRBV12-5,-,CASDRDRPTPELFF,TGTGCTAGTGACCGGGACAGACCCACCCCTGAGCTGTTTTTT
-,TRBJ2-7,TRBV7-2,few,CASSLAFGRDEQYF,TGTGCCAGCAGCTTAGCGTTTGGACGGGACGAGCAGTACTTC
TRBD1,TRBJ2-7,TRBV10-3,few,CAISELGTGTYEQYF,TGTGCCATCAGTGAGTTGGGGACAGGCACCTACGAGCAGTACTTC
-,TRBJ2-1,TRBV9,few,CASSVATTTDLYNEQFF,TGTGCCAGCAGCGTAGCAACTACCACGGATCTATACAATGAGCAGTTCTTC
TRBD1,TRBJ1-2,TRBV14,-,CASSQGDRFYGYTF,TGTGCCAGCAGCCAAGGGGACAGGTTCTATGGCTACACCTTC
-,TRBJ2-1,TRBV20-1,few,CSASPTESSYNEQFF,TGCAGTGCTTCCCCCACGGAGAGCTCCTACAATGAGCAGTTCTTC
-,TRBJ1-1,TRBV5-6,few,CASSLGPVGEAFF,TGTGCCAGCAGCTTGGGGCCCGTTGGTGAAGCTTTCTTT
TRBD1,TRBJ2-1,TRBV7-9,few,CASSLARDRGRNEQFF,TGTGCCAGCAGCTTAGCGAGGGACAGGGGGCGCAATGAGCAGTTCTTC
TRBD2,TRBJ2-3,TRBV7-3,few,CASSQLRLAGEEVDTQYF,TGTGCCAGCAGCCAGTTAAGGCTGGCGGGAGAAGAGGTGGATACGCAGTATTTT
TRBD2,TRBJ2-2,TRBV5-6,few,CASSSPWGTRGWTGELFF,TGTGCCAGCAGCTCCCCTTGGGGGACTAGAGGATGGACCGGGGAGCTGTTTTTT
-,TRBJ1-4,TRBV7-9,many,CASSSEKLFF,TGTGCCAGCAGTTCCGAAAAACTGTTTTTT
-,TRBJ2-7,TRBV30,few,CAWSVSMETYEQYF,TGTGCCTGGAGTGTATCGATGGAAACCTACGAGCAGTACTTC
-,TRBJ1-3,TRBV7-8,few,CASFSARLYSGNTIYF,TGTGCCAGCTTCTCCGCCAGGTTATACTCTGGAAACACCATATATTTT
-,TRBJ2-1,TRBV12-3/TRBV12-4,-,CASSGSGTNYNEQFF,TGTGCCAGCAGTGGGTCCGGGACAAACTACAATGAGCAGTTCTTC
-,TRBJ1-4,TRBV7-9,-,CASSLRPPVATNEKLFF,TGTGCCAGCAGCTTAAGGCCCCCTGTGGCAACTAATGAAAAACTGTTTTTT
-,TRBJ1-2,TRBV24-1,many,CATSDQGRNYGYTF,TGTGCCACCAGTGATCAGGGACGGAACTATGGCTACACCTTC
-,TRBJ1-1,TRBV13,few,CASSPHGDFF,TGTGCCAGCAGCCCCCACGGGGATTTCTTT
-,TRBJ1-4,TRBV20-1,few,CSARDGRGAVEKLFF,TGCAGTGCTAGAGATGGACGGGGGGCGGTAGAAAAACTGTTTTTT
TRBD1,TRBJ2-5,TRBV12-3/TRBV12-4,-,CASTPGTGGETQYF,TGTGCCAGCACCCCAGGGACAGGGGGGGAGACCCAGTACTTC
TRBD1,TRBJ1-1,TRBV11-1,few,CASSLGRPGGGRRDTEAFF,TGTGCCAGCAGCTTAGGTCGACCAGGGGGGGGCAGAAGGGACACTGAAGCTTTCTTT
-,TRBJ1-1,TRBV29-1,-,CSVVLAVRNTEAFF,TGCAGCGTTGTTCTAGCAGTGAGGAACACTGAAGCTTTCTTT
-,TRBJ2-1,TRBV11-3,-,CASSPGLLDANEQFF,TGTGCCAGCAGCCCGGGACTCCTCGATGCGAATGAGCAGTTCTTC
TRBD1,TRBJ2-7,TRBV14,-,CASSLRTGARSYEQYF,TGTGCCAGCAGCCTACGGACAGGGGCCCGTTCCTACGAGCAGTACTTC
TRBD2,TRBJ2-4,TRBV4-2,-,CASSQPTGTSGSVTKNIQYF,TGTGCCAGCAGCCAACCAACCGGGACTAGCGGGAGTGTTACCAAAAACATTCAGTACTTC
TRBD2,TRBJ2-1,TRBV20-1,few,CSARDQRAGVGEQFF,TGCAGTGCTAGAGATCAACGAGCGGGAGTAGGTGAGCAGTTCTTC
TRBD1,TRBJ2-5,TRBV12-3/TRBV12-4,few,CASRAQGVRETQYF,TGTGCCAGCAGAGCTCAGGGGGTGCGGGAGACCCAGTACTTC
-,TRBJ1-2,TRBV12-3/TRBV12-4,few,CASGAGLLKYGYTF,TGTGCCAGCGGGGCAGGTCTCCTAAAGTATGGCTACACCTTC
-,TRBJ2-2,TRBV7-7,-,CASSPLSAMNTGELFF,TGTGCCAGCAGCCCCCTTTCGGCTATGAACACCGGGGAGCTGTTTTTT
TRBD2,TRBJ2-1,TRBV4-1,few,CASSPSLLAGGPGEQFF,TGCGCCAGCAGCCCATCCCTCCTAGCGGGAGGGCCTGGGGAGCAGTTCTTC
TRBD2,TRBJ2-3,TRBV5-6,few,CASSLAAGGRDTQYF,TGTGCCAGCAGCTTGGCTGCGGGAGGGCGAGATACGCAGTATTTT
TRBD2,TRBJ2-3,TRBV5-6,-,CASSPPPRVAGVDTQYF,TGTGCCAGCAGCCCACCACCGAGGGTAGCGGGGGTGGATACGCAGTATTTT
TRBD2,TRBJ2-4,TRBV4-1,-,CASSQILAGRAKNIQYF,TGCGCCAGCAGCCAAATACTAGCGGGGCGAGCCAAAAACATTCAGTACTTC
-,TRBJ2-3,TRBV3-1,-,CASSQFSGDTQYF,TGTGCCAGCAGCCAATTCAGCGGAGATACGCAGTATTTT
TRBD2,TRBJ2-7,TRBV27,-,CASGPGLAAYEQYF,TGTGCCAGCGGTCCCGGACTAGCGGCCTACGAGCAGTACTTC
TRBD1,TRBJ2-5,TRBV24-1,few,CATSDPNTGAQYF,TGTGCCACCAGTGACCCCAATACAGGGGCCCAGTACTTC
-,TRBJ2-5,TRBV5-1,-,CASSIGQTSQYF,TGCGCCAGCAGCATCGGACAGACGTCCCAGTACTTC
-,TRBJ2-4,TRBV29-1,few,CSARGLAKNIQYF,TGCAGCGCCCGAGGGCTAGCCAAAAACATTCAGTACTTC
-,TRBJ2-7,TRBV4-3,once,CASSQVKGPAYEQYF,TGCGCCAGCAGCCAAGTGAAGGGGCCAGCGTACGAGCAGTACTTC
-,TRBJ2-5,TRBV12-3/TRBV12-4,-,CASTPSFGTWGETQYF,TGTGCCAGCACCCCCTCTTTTGGGACTTGGGGGGAGACCCAGTACTTC
TRBD2,TRBJ2-1,TRBV7-2,few,CASSLEGLAIEQFF,TGTGCCAGCAGCTTAGAAGGACTAGCGATTGAGCAGTTCTTC
-,TRBJ1-6,TRBV15,few,CATSRAVRNSPLHF,TGTGCCACCAGCAGAGCTGTGCGAAATTCACCCCTCCACTTT
-,TRBJ1-2,TRBV9,few,CASSESIQNYGYTF,TGTGCCAGCAGCGAAAGCATCCAGAACTATGGCTACACCTTC
-,TRBJ2-1,TRBV9,-,CASSVRDLGYHNEQFF,TGTGCCAGCAGCGTACGGGACTTGGGTTATCACAATGAGCAGTTCTTC
-,TRBJ2-2,TRBV11-2,-,CASSLDPGLSELFF,TGTGCCAGCAGCTTAGACCCCGGGTTGTCCGAGCTGTTTTTT